This note documents a single TCR beta chain sequence. Participant-given clinical history determined each cohort assignment. As processed by the authors: Amplification with reference gene primers provided the estimates of nucleated cell counts. Produced via immunoSEQ multiplex PCR; TCRdb's table is partial and in-frame only. The DNA gave D and trimming, while V, J and clone size come from that table. Among 100,000 to 150,000 clones listed, about 86% were seen once. This entry comes from a study of blood T cell repertoires in COVID-19. At the level of the study: Spain, Italy and the United States supplied samples that represented acute and convalescent COVID-19. Sources were T cells, B-cell-depleted T cells, or PBMCs; the material itself was cDNA or gDNA.

The germline V gene has CDR1 MGHDK and CDR2 SYGVNS. V was pared by 8 bases and J by 7 bases, with 6 bases of the junction left unmatched. There are 14 residues in the CDR3. V and J are TRBV25-1 and TRBJ1-6, with 9 bases matching TRBD1. This receptor was taken from a man aged 40-49 years with acute COVID-19. The sequenced sample consisted of PBMCs or T cells enriched from blood (not recorded which). CDR3 nucleotide sequence: TGTGCCAGCGTCGGGACAGGGACGAATTCACCCCTCCACTTT. Residues: CASVGTGTNSPLHF. Variable domain in full (rest from reference TRBV25-1 and TRBJ1-6): EADIYQTPRYLVIGTGKKITLECSQTMGHDKMYWYQQDPGMELHLIHYSYGVNSTEKGDLSSESTVSRIRTEHFPLTLESARPSHTSQYLCASVGTGTNSPLHFGNGTRLTVT.